Below, 20 T cell receptor beta chains from the same sample are listed, as sequenced in a study of CD8 T cells in ankylosing spondylitis. General study points: Blood of patients with ankylosing spondylitis appeared to be characterized by a TCR beta motif of 8 or 9 highly homologous variants.

Using its own MiXCR run on the 5' RACE reads, TCRdb lists one record per CDR3 protein. The table lists over 200,000 distinct CDR3 sequences, around 19% of them singletons, with about 42% in the top ten. What these receptors recognize is not known. The specimen sequenced was blood, either unsorted or a sorted T cell fraction (not recorded which). All receptors derive from a male donor with ankylosing spondylitis.

This chain connects TRBV27 to TRBJ1-5; 8 bases are shared with TRBD1. The CDR3 covers 14 residues. J was trimmed by 3 bases and V by 8 bases; bases with no gene match: 6. Germline V CDR1 and CDR2: MNHEY, SMNVEV (reference sequence). This CDR3 reads CASGDRGFNQPQHF. The DNA for the CDR3 is TGTGCCAGCGGCGACAGGGGATTCAATCAGCCCCAGCATTTT.

This clonotype has more than one count but fewer than ten. The chain has TRBV11-1 and TRBJ1-1; 8 nucleotides match TRBD1. CDR3 length: 19 amino acids. The V and J ends lost 0 bases and 1 base, in that order; junction bases with no gene match: 13. Germline CDR1 is SGHAT and CDR2 is FQDESV (reference sequence). The CDR3 is CASSLALRTGIRPNTEAFF. In DNA, the CDR3 is TGTGCCAGCAGCTTAGCGCTACGGACAGGGATCCGGCCGAACACTGAAGCTTTCTTT.

The gene calls are TRBV7-9 and TRBJ2-7; D uncertain. V was shortened by 8 bases and J by 0 bases, with 5 bases between the two germline ends. This CDR3 has 11 residues. CDR1 is SEHNR, CDR2 FQNEAQ, per germline (reference sequence). The CDR3: CASGTSYEQYF. Here the CDR3 DNA reads TGTGCCAGCGGCACCTCCTACGAGCAGTACTTC.

This sequence joins TRBV7-3 and TRBJ2-1; TRBD2 is a possible D gene (5 bases). The CDR3 spans 15 residues. Germline loops: CDR1 SGHTA, CDR2 FQGTGA. The ends were cut back, 2 bases at V and 0 bases at J, with 8 bases in the middle. The CDR3 DNA reads as TGTGCCAGCAGCTTAGGGGAGAGCTCCTACAATGAGCAGTTCTTC. Its protein product is CASSLGESSYNEQFF.

The genes are TRBV6-1 and TRBJ2-3; 9 bases line up with TRBD1. V lost 2 bases and J lost 4; bases outside the gene matches: 4. Germline V gene lookup returns CDR1 MNHNS and CDR2 SASEGT. This CDR3 comprises 15 residues. The CDR3 region is CASSETTGGSDTQYF. The CDR3 nucleotides are TGTGCCAGCAGTGAAACCACAGGGGGCTCAGATACGCAGTATTTT.

V gene TRBV12-3 or TRBV12-4 combines with J gene TRBJ2-7; 9 bases map to TRBD2. V dropped 6 bases and J dropped 3; count of bases not matched to a gene: 6. The CDR3 covers 14 residues. CDR3 DNA sequence: TGTGCCAGCAGCTCTGGACTAGCGAACTACGAGCAGTACTTC. It translates to CASSSGLANYEQYF.

The chain combines TRBV5-1 with TRBJ2-7; D may be TRBD1 (6 bases). The germline V gene encodes CDR1 SGHRS and CDR2 YFSETQ. The CDR3 runs 13 residues. Trimming cost V 0 bases and J 4 bases, with 8 bases left between them. Written as DNA, the CDR3 is TGCGCCAGCAGCTTGGCGAGGGGGTACGAGCAGTACTTC. Residues: CASSLARGYEQYF.

V and J are TRBV7-3 and TRBJ2-1; D tentatively fits TRBD1 or TRBD2 (6 bases each). Trimming removed 4 bases from V and 6 bases from J, with 19 bases in between. The CDR3 is 16 residues long. CDR1 and CDR2 (germline): SGHTA, FQGTGA. The CDR3 protein is CASSSSRGMGANEQFF. In DNA form, the CDR3 reads TGTGCCAGCAGCTCATCCCGGGGGATGGGGGCCAATGAGCAGTTCTTC.

This clonotype was seen only a few times. This chain connects TRBV12-3 or TRBV12-4 to TRBJ2-1; D ambiguous. V gave up 4 bases and J gave up 4 bases, with 20 bases separating them. The CDR3 spans 17 residues. The CDR3 region is CASSSRASVLYYNEQFF. The CDR3, as DNA: TGTGCCAGCAGTTCACGGGCCTCCGTCCTTTATTACAATGAGCAGTTCTTC.

The chain has TRBV7-9 and TRBJ2-7; 8 bases line up with TRBD1. CDR1 SEHNR and CDR2 FQNEAQ come from the germline V gene (reference sequence). This CDR3 contains 17 residues. V lost 3 bases to trimming and J lost 4 bases; unmatched junction nucleotides: 14. CDR3 protein: CASSFPRGGQAQYEQYF. The CDR3 region has the DNA TGTGCCAGCAGCTTTCCCCGAGGGGGACAGGCGCAATACGAGCAGTACTTC.

In this sample, this clonotype turned up many times. The genes are TRBV29-1 and TRBJ2-3; D not certain. The CDR3 is 11 residues long. V shed 4 bases and J shed 5 bases, with 7 bases lying between them. Germline values: CDR1 SQVTM, CDR2 ANQGSEA. The CDR3 loop reads CSVVLLDTQYF. DNA of the CDR3: TGCAGCGTTGTCCTCCTAGATACGCAGTATTTT.

This clonotype has only a few counts. This chain connects TRBV15 to TRBJ2-2; 7 nucleotides agree with TRBD2. CDR1 and CDR2 from the germline V gene are LNHNV and YYDKDF (reference sequence). The CDR3 has 13 amino acids. After removal of 9 bases from V and 6 bases from J, the junction contained 7 bases not matched to a gene. CDR3 DNA sequence: TGTGCCACATGTCGGGAGGAAGCCGGGGAGCTGTTTTTT. Translation: CATCREEAGELFF.

The chain joins TRBV12-3 or TRBV12-4 to TRBJ2-5, with D possibly matching TRBD2 (6 bases). The V end was cut by 1 base, the J end by 4 bases, with 10 bases between. This CDR3 spans 14 amino acids. This chain's CDR3 is CASSLEWGGETQYF. The DNA for the CDR3 is TGTGCCAGCAGTTTAGAATGGGGAGGAGAGACCCAGTACTTC.

This clonotype was picked up many times. The chain links TRBV29-1 to TRBJ1-6; 11 bases are shared with TRBD1. The CDR3 runs to 14 residues. V shed 5 bases and J 7 bases; nucleotides not matched to a gene: 4. In germline, CDR1 is SQVTM, CDR2 ANQGSEA. CDR3 sequence (DNA): TGCAGCGTTAGGACAGGGGGCGAAAATTCACCCCTCCACTTT. Translated, it gives CSVRTGGENSPLHF. Supplemented by reference TRBV29-1 and TRBJ1-6, the full variable domain reads SAVISQKPSRDICQRGTSLTIQCQVDSQVTMMFWYRQQPGQSLTLIATANQGSEATYESGFVIDKFPISRPNLTFSTLTVSNMSPEDSSIYLCSVRTGGENSPLHFGNGTRLTVT.

This clonotype was detected a few times. The J gene is TRBJ2-3, the V gene TRBV20-1; 9 bases are a match to TRBD2. The CDR3 has 15 residues. The germline V gene has CDR1 DFQATT and CDR2 SNEGSKA (reference sequence). V was pared by 0 bases and J by 4 bases, with 5 bases of the junction left unmatched. CDR3 nucleotide sequence: TGCAGTGCTAGAGATCTCGCGGGGGGGCCAGATACGCAGTATTTT. Protein: CSARDLAGGPDTQYF.

A word on this clonotype: At one of its ends the junction is not consistent with the germline gene, which may arise from a read error. This chain uses TRBV7-7 with TRBJ2-3; D gene ambiguous. The CDR3 totals 13 residues. From germline, CDR1 is SSHAT and CDR2 FNYEAQ (reference sequence). In nucleotides, the CDR3 is TGTGCTAGCAGCTTTGACGGAACAGATACGCAGTATTTT. The encoded protein is CASSFDGTDTQYF.

The rearrangement uses TRBV28 and TRBJ1-1; TRBD1 might be the D (6 bases). Trimming left V 5 bases short and J 6 bases short, with 22 bases between. Per the germline V gene, CDR1 is MDHEN and CDR2 is SYDVKM. This CDR3 region has 16 residues. The CDR3 protein is CASSPLTGFVTSEAFF. In DNA, the CDR3 is TGTGCCAGCAGTCCTCTGACAGGTTTTGTGACTTCTGAAGCTTTCTTT.

The DNA for the CDR3 is TGTGCCAGCAGCTTAGGGGCTAGCGGCTTCCAAGAGACCCAGTACTTC. It yields the protein CASSLGASGFQETQYF. The V and J genes are TRBV7-8 and TRBJ2-5; 7 bases are a match to TRBD2. The junction had 6 bases not matched to a gene; V was cut back by 1 base and J by 1 base. This CDR3 region has 16 residues. Germline V CDR1 and CDR2: SGHVS, FQNEAQ.

The chain carries TRBV15 and TRBJ2-1; D uncertain. This CDR3 region has 11 residues. Germline assignment: CDR1 LNHNV and CDR2 YYDKDF (reference sequence). The germline V and J ends were trimmed by 7 bases and 0 bases, with 1 base remaining between them. CDR3 region: CATTSYNEQFF. CDR3 sequence (DNA): TGTGCCACCACCTCCTACAATGAGCAGTTCTTC.

This chain joins TRBV20-1 and TRBJ2-4; no clear D. The CDR3 has 15 residues. In germline, CDR1 is DFQATT, CDR2 SNEGSKA (reference sequence). Trimming stripped 3 bases from V and 3 bases from J, with 15 bases between. The CDR3 loop is CSARFLGPGKNIQYF. Written as DNA, the CDR3 is TGCAGTGCTAGGTTTCTAGGCCCCGGCAAAAACATTCAGTACTTC.